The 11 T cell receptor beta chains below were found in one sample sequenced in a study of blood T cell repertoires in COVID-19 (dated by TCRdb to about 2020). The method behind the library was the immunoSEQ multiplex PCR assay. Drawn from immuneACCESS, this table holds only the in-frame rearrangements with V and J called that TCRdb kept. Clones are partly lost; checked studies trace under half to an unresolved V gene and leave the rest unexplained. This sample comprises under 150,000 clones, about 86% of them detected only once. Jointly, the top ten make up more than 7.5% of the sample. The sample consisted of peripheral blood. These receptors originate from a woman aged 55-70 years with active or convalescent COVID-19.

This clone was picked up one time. CDR3 in amino acids: CASSAEQGNYGYTF. CDR3 sequence (DNA): TGCGCCAGCAGCGCGGAACAGGGGAACTATGGCTACACCTTC. V gene TRBV5-1 combines with J gene TRBJ1-2, with 7 bases fitting TRBD1. The CDR3 is 14 amino acids. V was pared by 4 bases and J by 2 bases, with 5 bases of the junction left unmatched. Germline loops: CDR1 SGHRS, CDR2 YFSETQ. Based on the CDR3 plus reference TRBV5-1 and TRBJ1-2, the full variable domain is KAGVTQTPRYLIKTRGQQVTLSCSPISGHRSVSWYQQTPGQGLQFLFEYFSETQRNKGNFPGRFSGRQFSNSRSEMNVSTLELGDSALYLCASSAEQGNYGYTFGSGTRLTVV.

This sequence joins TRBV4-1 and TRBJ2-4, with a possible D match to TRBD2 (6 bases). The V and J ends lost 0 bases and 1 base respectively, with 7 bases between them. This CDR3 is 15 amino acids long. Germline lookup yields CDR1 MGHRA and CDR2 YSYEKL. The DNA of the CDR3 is TGCGCCAGCAGCCAAGATGGAGGGGCCAAAAACATTCAGTACTTC. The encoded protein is CASSQDGGAKNIQYF.

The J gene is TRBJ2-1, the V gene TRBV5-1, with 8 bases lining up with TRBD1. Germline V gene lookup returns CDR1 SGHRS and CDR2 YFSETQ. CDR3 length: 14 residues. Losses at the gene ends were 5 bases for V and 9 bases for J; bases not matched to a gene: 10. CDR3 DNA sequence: TGCGCCAGCAGTACCGGGACAGGCAAGGGTGAGCAGTTCTTC. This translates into CASSTGTGKGEQFF.

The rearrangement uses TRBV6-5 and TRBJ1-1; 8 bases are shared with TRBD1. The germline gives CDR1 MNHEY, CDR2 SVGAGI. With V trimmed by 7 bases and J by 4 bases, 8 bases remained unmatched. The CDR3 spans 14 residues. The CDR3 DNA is TGTGCCAGCACCGAAAACAGGGGGTTCACTGAAGCTTTCTTT. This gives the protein CASTENRGFTEAFF.

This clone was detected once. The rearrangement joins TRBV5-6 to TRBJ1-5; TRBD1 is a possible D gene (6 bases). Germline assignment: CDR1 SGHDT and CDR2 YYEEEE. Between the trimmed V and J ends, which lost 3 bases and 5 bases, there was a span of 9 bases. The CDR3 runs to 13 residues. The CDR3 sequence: CASSWGGHQPQHF. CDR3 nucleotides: TGTGCCAGCAGCTGGGGGGGCCATCAGCCCCAGCATTTT.

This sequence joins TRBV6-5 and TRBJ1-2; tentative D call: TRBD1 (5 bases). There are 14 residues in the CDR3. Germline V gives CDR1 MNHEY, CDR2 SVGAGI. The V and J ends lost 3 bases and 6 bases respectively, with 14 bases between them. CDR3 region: CASSYSGVGDGYTF. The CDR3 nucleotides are TGTGCCAGCAGTTATAGCGGGGTGGGGGATGGCTACACCTTC.

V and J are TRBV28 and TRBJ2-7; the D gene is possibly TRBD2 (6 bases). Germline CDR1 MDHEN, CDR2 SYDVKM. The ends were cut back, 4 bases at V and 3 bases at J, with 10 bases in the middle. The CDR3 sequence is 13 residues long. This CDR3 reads CASSSGTLYEQYF. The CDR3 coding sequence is TGTGCCAGCAGTTCAGGGACTCTCTACGAGCAGTACTTC.

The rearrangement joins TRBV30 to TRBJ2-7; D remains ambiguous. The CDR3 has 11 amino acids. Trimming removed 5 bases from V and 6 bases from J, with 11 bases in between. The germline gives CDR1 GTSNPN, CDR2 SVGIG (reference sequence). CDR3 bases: TGTGCCTGGGGGCCCCCAGGCGAGCAGTACTTC. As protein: CAWGPPGEQYF.

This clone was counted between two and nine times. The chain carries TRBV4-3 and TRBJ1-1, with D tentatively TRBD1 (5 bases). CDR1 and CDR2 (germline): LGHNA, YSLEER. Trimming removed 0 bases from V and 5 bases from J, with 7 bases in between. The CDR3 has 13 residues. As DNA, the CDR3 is TGCGCCAGCAGCCAAGATAGGGGTACTGAAGCTTTCTTT. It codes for CASSQDRGTEAFF.

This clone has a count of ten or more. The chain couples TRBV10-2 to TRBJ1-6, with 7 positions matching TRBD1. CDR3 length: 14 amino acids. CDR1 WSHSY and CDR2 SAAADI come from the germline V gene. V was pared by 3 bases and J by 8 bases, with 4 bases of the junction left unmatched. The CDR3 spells CASSDRGLDSPLHF. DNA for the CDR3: TGCGCCAGCAGTGACAGGGGGTTGGATTCACCCCTCCACTTT.

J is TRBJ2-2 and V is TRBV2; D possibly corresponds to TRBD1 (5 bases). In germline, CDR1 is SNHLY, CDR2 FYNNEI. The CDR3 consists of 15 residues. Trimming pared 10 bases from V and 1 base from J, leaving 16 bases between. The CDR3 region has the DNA TGTGCCACCTCGGTAGGGGCAGGGAACACCGGGGAGCTGTTTTTT. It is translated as CATSVGAGNTGELFF.